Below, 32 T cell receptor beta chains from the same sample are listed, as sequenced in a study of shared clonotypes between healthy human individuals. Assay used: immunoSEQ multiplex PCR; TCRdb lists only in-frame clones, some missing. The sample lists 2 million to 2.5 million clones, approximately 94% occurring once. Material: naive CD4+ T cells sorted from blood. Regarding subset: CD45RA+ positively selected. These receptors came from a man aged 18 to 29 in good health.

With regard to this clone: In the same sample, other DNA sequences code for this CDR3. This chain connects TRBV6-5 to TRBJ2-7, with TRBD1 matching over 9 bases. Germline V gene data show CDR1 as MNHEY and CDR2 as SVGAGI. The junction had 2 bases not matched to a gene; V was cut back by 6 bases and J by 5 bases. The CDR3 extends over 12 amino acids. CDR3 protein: CASRRTGDEQYF. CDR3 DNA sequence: TGTGCCAGCAGGAGGACAGGGGACGAGCAGTACTTC.

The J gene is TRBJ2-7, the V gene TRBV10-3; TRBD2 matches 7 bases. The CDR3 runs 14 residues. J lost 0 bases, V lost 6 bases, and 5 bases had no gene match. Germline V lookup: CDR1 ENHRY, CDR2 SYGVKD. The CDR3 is CAISLTSYSYEQYF. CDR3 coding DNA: TGTGCCATCAGCCTGACTAGCTACTCCTACGAGCAGTACTTC.

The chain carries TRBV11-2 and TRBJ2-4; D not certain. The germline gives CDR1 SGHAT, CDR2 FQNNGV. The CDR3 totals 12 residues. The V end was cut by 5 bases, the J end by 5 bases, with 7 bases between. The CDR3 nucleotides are TGTGCCAGCAGCACGGCGGAAAACATTCAGTACTTC. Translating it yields CASSTAENIQYF.

The CDR3 nucleotides read TGTGCCTGGAGTCACCTAGGGTCTGGAAACACCATATATTTT. It is translated as CAWSHLGSGNTIYF. The chain joins TRBV30 to TRBJ1-3; D remains unclear. V lost 2 bases to trimming and J lost 1 base, with 9 bases between them. Germline V gene lookup returns CDR1 GTSNPN and CDR2 SVGIG (reference sequence). The CDR3 runs 14 residues.

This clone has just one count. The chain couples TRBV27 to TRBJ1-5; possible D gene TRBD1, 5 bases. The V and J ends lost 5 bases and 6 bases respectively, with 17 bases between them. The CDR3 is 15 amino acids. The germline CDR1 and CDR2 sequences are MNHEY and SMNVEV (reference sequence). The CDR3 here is CASSPGVGPIQPQHF. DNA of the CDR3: TGTGCCAGCAGTCCGGGGGTAGGTCCCATTCAGCCCCAGCATTTT.

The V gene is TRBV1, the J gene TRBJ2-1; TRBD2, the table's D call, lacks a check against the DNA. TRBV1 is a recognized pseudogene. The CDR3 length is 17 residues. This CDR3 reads CTSSQDRRTSDHNEQFF. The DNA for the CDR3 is TGCACCAGCAGCCAAGATCGGAGGACTAGCGACCACAATGAGCAGTTCTTC.

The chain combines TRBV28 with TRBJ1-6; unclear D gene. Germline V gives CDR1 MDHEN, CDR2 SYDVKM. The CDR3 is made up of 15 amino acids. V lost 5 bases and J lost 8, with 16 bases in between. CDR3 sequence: CASSPPPGTDSPLHF. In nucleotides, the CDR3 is TGTGCCAGCAGTCCCCCACCAGGTACGGATTCACCCCTCCACTTT.

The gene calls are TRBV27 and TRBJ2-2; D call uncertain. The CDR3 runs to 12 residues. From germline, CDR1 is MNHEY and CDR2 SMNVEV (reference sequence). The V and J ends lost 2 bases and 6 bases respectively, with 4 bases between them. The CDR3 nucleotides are TGTGCCAGCAGTTTAAGGGCCGGGGAGCTGTTTTTT. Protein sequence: CASSLRAGELFF.

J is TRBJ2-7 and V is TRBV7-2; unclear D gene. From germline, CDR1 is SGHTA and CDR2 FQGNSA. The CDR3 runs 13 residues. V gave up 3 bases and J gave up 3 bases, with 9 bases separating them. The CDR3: CASSFLMFYEQYF. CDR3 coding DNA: TGTGCCAGCAGCTTCCTTATGTTCTACGAGCAGTACTTC.

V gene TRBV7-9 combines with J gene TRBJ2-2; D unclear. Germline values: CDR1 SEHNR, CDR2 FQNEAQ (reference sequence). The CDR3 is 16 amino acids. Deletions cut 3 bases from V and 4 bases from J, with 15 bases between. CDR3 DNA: TGTGCCAGCAGCTTGATTCCCCGGAGAGGCACCGGGGAGCTGTTTTTT. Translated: CASSLIPRRGTGELFF.

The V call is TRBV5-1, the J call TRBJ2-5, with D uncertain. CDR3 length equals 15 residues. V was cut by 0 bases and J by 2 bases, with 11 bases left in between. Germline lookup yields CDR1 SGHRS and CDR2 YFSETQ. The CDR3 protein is CASSLEAGTQETQYF. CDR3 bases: TGCGCCAGCAGCTTGGAGGCAGGTACACAAGAGACCCAGTACTTC.

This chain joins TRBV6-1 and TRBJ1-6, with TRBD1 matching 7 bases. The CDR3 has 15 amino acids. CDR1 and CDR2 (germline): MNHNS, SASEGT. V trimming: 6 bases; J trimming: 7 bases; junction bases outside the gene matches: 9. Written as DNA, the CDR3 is TGTGCCAGCAGCCGCAGTGACAGGGTGAATTCACCCCTCCACTTT. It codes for CASSRSDRVNSPLHF.

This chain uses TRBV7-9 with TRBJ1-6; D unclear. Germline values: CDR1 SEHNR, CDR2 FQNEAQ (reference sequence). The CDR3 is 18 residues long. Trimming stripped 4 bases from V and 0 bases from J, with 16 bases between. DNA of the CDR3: TGTGCCAGCAGCTCATCCCAGACATTAAGCTCCTATAATTCACCCCTCCACTTT. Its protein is CASSSSQTLSSYNSPLHF.

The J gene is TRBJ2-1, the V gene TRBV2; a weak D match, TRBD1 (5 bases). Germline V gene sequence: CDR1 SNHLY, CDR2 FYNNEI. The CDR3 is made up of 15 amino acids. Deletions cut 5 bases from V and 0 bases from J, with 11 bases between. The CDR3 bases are TGTGCCAGCAGTTTGGACACGAGCTCCTACAATGAGCAGTTCTTC. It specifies CASSLDTSSYNEQFF.

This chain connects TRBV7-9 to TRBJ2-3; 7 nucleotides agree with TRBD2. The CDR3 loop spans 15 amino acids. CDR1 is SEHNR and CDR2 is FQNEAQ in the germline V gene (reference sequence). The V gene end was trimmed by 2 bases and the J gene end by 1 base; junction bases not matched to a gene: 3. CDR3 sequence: CASSLMGGGTDTQYF. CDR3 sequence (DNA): TGTGCCAGCAGCTTAATGGGAGGGGGCACAGATACGCAGTATTTT.

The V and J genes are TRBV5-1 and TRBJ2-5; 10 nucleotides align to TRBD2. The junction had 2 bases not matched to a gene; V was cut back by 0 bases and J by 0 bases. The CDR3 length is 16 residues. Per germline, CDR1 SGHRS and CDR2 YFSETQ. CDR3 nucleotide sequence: TGCGCCAGCAGCTTGGGTAGCGGGGGGAACCAAGAGACCCAGTACTTC. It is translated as CASSLGSGGNQETQYF.

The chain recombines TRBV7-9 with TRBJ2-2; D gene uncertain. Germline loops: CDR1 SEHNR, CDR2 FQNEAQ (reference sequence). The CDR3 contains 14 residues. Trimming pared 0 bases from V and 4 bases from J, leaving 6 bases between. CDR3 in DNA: TGTGCCAGCAGCTTAGCCGTGGCCACCGGGGAGCTGTTTTTT. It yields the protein CASSLAVATGELFF.

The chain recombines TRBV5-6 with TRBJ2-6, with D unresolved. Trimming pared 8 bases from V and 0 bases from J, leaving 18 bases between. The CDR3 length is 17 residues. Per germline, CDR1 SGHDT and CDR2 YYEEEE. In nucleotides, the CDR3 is TGTGCCAGTAGTAAAGAACGTTGGTTCTCTGGGGCCAACGTCCTGACTTTC. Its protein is CASSKERWFSGANVLTF.

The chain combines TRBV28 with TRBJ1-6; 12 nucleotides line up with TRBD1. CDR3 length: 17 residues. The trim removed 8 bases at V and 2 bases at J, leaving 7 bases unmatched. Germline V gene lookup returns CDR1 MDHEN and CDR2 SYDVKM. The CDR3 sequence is CASAPGQGAPYNSPLHF. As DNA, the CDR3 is TGTGCCAGCGCCCCGGGACAGGGGGCCCCCTATAATTCACCCCTCCACTTT.

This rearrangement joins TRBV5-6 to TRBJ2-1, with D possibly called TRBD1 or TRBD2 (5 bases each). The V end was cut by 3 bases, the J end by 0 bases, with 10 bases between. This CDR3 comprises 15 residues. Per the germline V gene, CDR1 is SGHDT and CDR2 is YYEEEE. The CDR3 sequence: CASSWGEGSYNEQFF. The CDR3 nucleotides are TGTGCCAGCAGCTGGGGCGAGGGCTCCTACAATGAGCAGTTCTTC.

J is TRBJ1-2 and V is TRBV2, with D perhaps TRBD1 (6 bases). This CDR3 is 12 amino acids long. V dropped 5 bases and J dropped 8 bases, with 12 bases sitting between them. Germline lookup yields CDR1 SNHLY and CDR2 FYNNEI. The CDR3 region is CASSPRGDGYTF. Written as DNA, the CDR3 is TGTGCCAGCAGTCCCAGGGGCGACGGCTACACCTTC.

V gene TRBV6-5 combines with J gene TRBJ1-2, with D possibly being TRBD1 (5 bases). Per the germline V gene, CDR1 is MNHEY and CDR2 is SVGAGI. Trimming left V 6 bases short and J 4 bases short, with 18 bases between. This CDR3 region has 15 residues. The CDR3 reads CASRLTAWGFYGYTF. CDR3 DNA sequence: TGTGCCAGCAGATTGACAGCCTGGGGCTTCTATGGCTACACCTTC.

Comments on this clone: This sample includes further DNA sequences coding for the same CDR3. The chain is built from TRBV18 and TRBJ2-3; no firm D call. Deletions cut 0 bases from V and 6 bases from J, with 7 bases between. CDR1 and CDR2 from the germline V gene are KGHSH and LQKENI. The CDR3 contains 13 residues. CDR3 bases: TGTGCCAGCTCACCACCCAACGGGGATACGCAGTATTTT. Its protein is CASSPPNGDTQYF.

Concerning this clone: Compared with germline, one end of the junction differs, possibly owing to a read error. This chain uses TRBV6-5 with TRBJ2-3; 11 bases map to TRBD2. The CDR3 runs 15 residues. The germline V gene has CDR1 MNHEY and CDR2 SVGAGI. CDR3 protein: CASRHSGGASDTLYF. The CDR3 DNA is TGTGCCAGCAGACATAGCGGGGGGGCCTCAGATACGCTGTATTTT.

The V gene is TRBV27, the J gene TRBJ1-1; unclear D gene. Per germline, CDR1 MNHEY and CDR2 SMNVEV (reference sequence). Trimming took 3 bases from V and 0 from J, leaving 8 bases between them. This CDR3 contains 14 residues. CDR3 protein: CASSFWPMNTEAFF. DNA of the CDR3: TGTGCCAGCAGTTTCTGGCCCATGAACACTGAAGCTTTCTTT.

The CDR3 loop is CASRPDSLGYGYTF. CDR3 DNA: TGTGCCAGCAGACCCGACAGCCTAGGGTATGGCTACACCTTC. The gene calls are TRBV6-1 and TRBJ1-2; D is perhaps TRBD1 (5 bases). This CDR3 region has 14 residues. CDR1 MNHNS and CDR2 SASEGT come from the germline V gene. Trimming took 6 bases from V and 5 from J, leaving 16 bases between them.

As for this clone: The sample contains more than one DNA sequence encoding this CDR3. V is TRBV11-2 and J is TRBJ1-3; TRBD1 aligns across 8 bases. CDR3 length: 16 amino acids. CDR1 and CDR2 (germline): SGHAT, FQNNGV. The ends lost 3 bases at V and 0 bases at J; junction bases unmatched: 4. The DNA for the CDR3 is TGTGCCAGCAGCTTCACAGGGGGGAGCTCTGGAAACACCATATATTTT. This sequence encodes CASSFTGGSSGNTIYF. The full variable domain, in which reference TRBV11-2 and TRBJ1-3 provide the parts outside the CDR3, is EAGVAQSPRYKIIEKRQSVAFWCNPISGHATLYWYQQILGQGPKLLIQFQNNGVVDDSQLPKDRFSAERLKGVDSTLKIQPAKLEDSAVYLCASSFTGGSSGNTIYFGEGSWLTVV.

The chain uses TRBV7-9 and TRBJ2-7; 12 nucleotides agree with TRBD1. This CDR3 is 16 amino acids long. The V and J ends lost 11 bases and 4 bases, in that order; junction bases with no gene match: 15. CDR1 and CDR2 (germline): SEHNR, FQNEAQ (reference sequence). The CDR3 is CAGSLQGQGASYEQYF. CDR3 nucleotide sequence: TGTGCCGGATCCCTCCAGGGACAGGGGGCAAGTTACGAGCAGTACTTC.

CDR3 loop: CASSRSGASYEQYF. The CDR3 region has the DNA TGCGCCAGCAGCCGTAGCGGGGCCTCCTACGAGCAGTACTTC. The genes are TRBV10-1 and TRBJ2-7; TRBD2 aligns across 8 bases. The V segment lost 6 bases and the J segment 0 bases; nucleotides outside the gene matches: 4. Germline V gene lookup returns CDR1 WNHNN and CDR2 SYGVQD (reference sequence). CDR3 length equals 14 residues.

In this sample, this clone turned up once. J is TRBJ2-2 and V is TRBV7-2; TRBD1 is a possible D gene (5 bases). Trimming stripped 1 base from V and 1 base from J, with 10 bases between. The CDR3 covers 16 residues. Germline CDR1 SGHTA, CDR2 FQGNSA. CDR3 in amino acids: CASSLVQGRNTGELFF. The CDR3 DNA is TGTGCCAGCAGCTTAGTGCAGGGAAGGAACACCGGGGAGCTGTTTTTT.

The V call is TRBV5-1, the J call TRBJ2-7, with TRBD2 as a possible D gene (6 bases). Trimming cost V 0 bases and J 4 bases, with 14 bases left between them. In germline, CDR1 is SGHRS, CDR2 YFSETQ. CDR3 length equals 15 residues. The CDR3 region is CASSLGLVGVYEQYF. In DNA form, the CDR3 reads TGCGCCAGCAGCTTGGGACTAGTTGGGGTTTACGAGCAGTACTTC.

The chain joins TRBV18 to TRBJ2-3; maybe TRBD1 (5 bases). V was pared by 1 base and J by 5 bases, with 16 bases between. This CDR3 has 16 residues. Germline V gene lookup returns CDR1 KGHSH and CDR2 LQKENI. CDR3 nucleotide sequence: TGTGCCAGCTCACCACGAGTACTTGGGGCCCAAGATACGCAGTATTTT. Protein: CASSPRVLGAQDTQYF.